The 24 T cell receptor beta chains in this list originate from one sample, sequenced in a study of Graves' ophthalmopathy and Graves' hyperthyroidism. Amplification of TCR beta CDR3 regions used RNA transcripts. Investigators did first-round RT-PCR with HTBI primers, then second-round multiplex PCR. TCRdb called the multiplex PCR reads again in MiXCR, with one record for every CDR3 protein. The sample consists of over a million distinct CDR3 sequences, less than 45% of them appearing once. The specimen was peripheral blood or thyroid tissue (not recorded which). Source of these receptors: an adult man with Graves' hyperthyroidism.

This clonotype was counted once. The rearrangement links TRBV11-2 to TRBJ1-1, with a possible D match to TRBD1 (6 bases). The V and J ends lost 5 bases and 8 bases respectively, with 21 bases between them. The CDR3 contains 15 residues. CDR1 is SGHAT and CDR2 is FQNNGV in the germline V gene. This chain's CDR3 is CASSPPGWGGREAFF. For the CDR3, the DNA is TGTGCCAGCAGCCCGCCCGGGTGGGGGGGGCGGGAAGCTTTCTTT.

This clonotype was observed many times. V usage is TRBV4-2 and J usage is TRBJ2-5; the match to TRBD2 covers 10 bases. V was clipped by 4 bases and J by 3 bases; unmatched bases: 8. Germline CDR1 reads LGHNA; CDR2 reads YNFKEQ. The CDR3 has 16 amino acids. CDR3 in DNA: TGTGCCAGCAGCCCCGGGGTAGCGGGAGGCGAAGAGACCCAGTACTTC. It is translated as CASSPGVAGGEETQYF.

This clonotype was found many times. J is TRBJ1-1 and V is TRBV29-1, with no clear D. This CDR3 is built from 12 residues. CDR1 and CDR2 (germline): SQVTM, ANQGSEA. V gave up 4 bases and J gave up 4 bases, with 10 bases separating them. The CDR3 here is CSVAEPTTEAFF. DNA of the CDR3: TGCAGCGTTGCAGAGCCTACCACTGAAGCTTTCTTT.

This clonotype showed up many times. V is TRBV20-1 and J is TRBJ2-7; D call uncertain. Trimming removed 2 bases at V and 0 bases at J, with 11 bases between. Germline lookup yields CDR1 DFQATT and CDR2 SNEGSKA (reference sequence). This CDR3 region has 14 residues. CDR3 nucleotides: TGCAGTGCTAGACGGCGGTCTAGCTCCTACGAGCAGTACTTC. Encoded protein: CSARRRSSSYEQYF.

The chain links TRBV5-1 to TRBJ1-1; no reliable D call. This CDR3 contains 14 residues. Germline CDR1 SGHRS, CDR2 YFSETQ. Trimming pared 7 bases from V and 5 bases from J, leaving 18 bases between. CDR3 DNA sequence: TGCGCCAGCGGTAGGACGGGTGTGGGGACTGAAGCTTTCTTT. As protein: CASGRTGVGTEAFF.

The chain employs TRBV29-1 and TRBJ2-7; D not certain. Germline values: CDR1 SQVTM, CDR2 ANQGSEA. CDR3 size: 12 residues. V was shortened by 4 bases and J by 3 bases, with 10 bases between the two germline ends. CDR3 nucleotide sequence: TGCAGCGTTGGCCCAGGAATCTACGAGCAGTACTTC. Its translation is CSVGPGIYEQYF.

V gene TRBV29-1 combines with J gene TRBJ2-5; D may be TRBD1 (6 bases). CDR1 and CDR2 (germline): SQVTM, ANQGSEA. Trimming removed 4 bases at V and 1 base at J, with 13 bases between. The CDR3 length is 14 residues. In DNA form, the CDR3 reads TGCAGCGTTGCAAGGGGGTTTTCCCAAGAGACCCAGTACTTC. Translation gives CSVARGFSQETQYF.

Note on this clonotype: A much larger clone lies a single base off, so this may be a read error. The rearrangement links TRBV7-2 to TRBJ2-5; the match to TRBD1 covers 12 bases. The CDR3 runs to 15 residues. The junction had 6 bases not matched to a gene; V was cut back by 5 bases and J by 5 bases. Per the germline V gene, CDR1 is SGHTA and CDR2 is FQGNSA. The CDR3 here is CASSPKGTGGETQYF. The CDR3 DNA follows: TGTGCCAGCAGCCCGAAAGGGACAGGGGGCGAGACCCAGTACTTC.

This clonotype was seen many times. The chain joins TRBV6-5 to TRBJ2-7; tentatively, D is TRBD1 or TRBD2 (5 bases each). V gave up 2 bases and J gave up 1 base, with 12 bases separating them. Germline V gives CDR1 MNHEY, CDR2 SVGAGI. The CDR3 spans 15 residues. CDR3 nucleotides: TGTGCCAGCAGTTACCAAGCTGGGGGTTCCTACGAGCAGTACTTC. It is translated as CASSYQAGGSYEQYF.

The chain recombines TRBV9 with TRBJ2-7, with no clear D. V lost 0 bases, J lost 2 bases, and 12 bases lay in between. The V gene's germline CDR1 is SGDLS and CDR2 YYNGEE. The CDR3 length is 15 residues. The CDR3 spells CASSVEGSFTYEQYF. CDR3 DNA: TGTGCCAGCAGCGTAGAAGGCAGCTTCACCTACGAGCAGTACTTC.

The rearrangement joins TRBV15 to TRBJ1-5; D is ambiguous. CDR1 LNHNV and CDR2 YYDKDF come from the germline V gene (reference sequence). With 1 base removed from V and 1 base from J, the gap between germline ends came to 8 bases. The CDR3 consists of 15 residues. The CDR3 is CATSRGVRSNQPQHF. CDR3 in DNA: TGTGCCACCAGCAGAGGAGTCCGGAGCAATCAGCCCCAGCATTTT.

This clonotype was recorded many times. J is TRBJ2-7 and V is TRBV4-1; D not certain. Trimming took 1 base from V and 11 from J, leaving 15 bases between them. The CDR3 extends over 13 amino acids. CDR1 is MGHRA, CDR2 YSYEKL, per germline. This chain's CDR3 is CASSQAIVTEKYF. CDR3 coding DNA: TGCGCCAGCAGCCAAGCTATTGTAACGGAGAAGTACTTC.

This clonotype has a handful of counts. The gene calls are TRBV2 and TRBJ2-5; no firm D call. CDR3 length: 13 amino acids. Germline CDR1 is SNHLY and CDR2 is FYNNEI. V was trimmed by 5 bases and J by 3 bases, leaving 10 bases between them. The CDR3 sequence is CASSRNSKETQYF. The CDR3 coding sequence is TGTGCCAGCAGTCGGAACAGTAAAGAGACCCAGTACTTC.

This clonotype was detected ten times or more. This chain uses TRBV9 with TRBJ1-6; 10 bases are shared with TRBD1. Looked up from germline, CDR1 is SGDLS and CDR2 is YYNGEE. The CDR3 is 17 amino acids. V gave up 3 bases and J gave up 5 bases; unmatched junction bases: 8. CDR3 protein: CASSARLGTGDNSPLHF. The CDR3 nucleotides are TGTGCCAGCAGCGCGCGACTCGGGACAGGGGATAATTCACCCCTCCACTTT.

The genes are TRBV10-3 and TRBJ2-5; TRBD1 agrees at 9 bases. Germline V gene data show CDR1 as ENHRY and CDR2 as SYGVKD. The CDR3 is 16 amino acids. The trim removed 0 bases at V and 3 bases at J, leaving 5 bases unmatched. The CDR3 loop reads CAISESTGTGKETQYF. The CDR3 coding sequence is TGTGCCATCAGTGAGTCGACCGGGACAGGGAAAGAGACCCAGTACTTC.

The V call is TRBV3-1, the J call TRBJ1-1; 7 bases are shared with TRBD1. The CDR3 runs to 15 residues. CDR1 and CDR2 from the germline V gene are LGHDT and YNNKEL (reference sequence). V gave up 1 base and J gave up 6 bases; unmatched junction bases: 8. The CDR3 loop reads CASSQVGQGEAEAFF. CDR3 nucleotides: TGTGCCAGCAGCCAAGTGGGCCAGGGGGAGGCTGAAGCTTTCTTT.

V and J are TRBV11-2 and TRBJ1-5, with a weak D call TRBD1 (6 bases). V shed 11 bases and J shed 6 bases, with 17 bases lying between them. The CDR3 has 13 residues. Germline V CDR1 and CDR2: SGHAT, FQNNGV. For the CDR3, the DNA is TGTGCCTGGGCCAGGGGAATGGGTCAGCCCCAGCATTTT. It yields the protein CAWARGMGQPQHF.

At least ten counts were recorded for this clonotype. The chain combines TRBV7-9 with TRBJ1-1, with D tentatively TRBD1 (5 bases). Germline CDR1 is SEHNR and CDR2 is FQNEAQ (reference sequence). V lost 5 bases and J 1 base, leaving 17 bases between the germline ends. CDR3 length: 16 residues. The CDR3, as DNA: TGTGCCAGCAGCCACCGTGGACGTGGGGGGAACACTGAAGCTTTCTTT. Encoded protein: CASSHRGRGGNTEAFF. The entire variable domain, with the rest obtained from reference TRBV7-9 and TRBJ1-1, is as follows: DTGVSQNPRHKITKRGQNVTFRCDPISEHNRLYWYRQTLGQGPEFLTYFQNEAQLEKSRLLSDRFSAERPKGSFSTLEIQRTEQGDSAMYLCASSHRGRGGNTEAFFGQGTRLTVV.

This clonotype was counted a single time. V and J are TRBV6-1 and TRBJ1-1; D is unresolved. V lost 6 bases and J 2 bases, leaving 13 bases between the germline ends. CDR1 is MNHNS and CDR2 is SASEGT in the germline V gene. CDR3 length equals 14 residues. The CDR3 DNA is TGTGCCAGCAGGCGCGGGGTATCCAACACTGAAGCTTTCTTT. Translating it yields CASRRGVSNTEAFF.

The rearrangement links TRBV15 to TRBJ1-6; D is ambiguous. Germline CDR1 LNHNV, CDR2 YYDKDF (reference sequence). This CDR3 comprises 12 residues. V dropped 1 base and J dropped 14 bases, with 9 bases sitting between them. The CDR3 loop reads CATSRVGVALHF. The CDR3 DNA sequence: TGTGCCACCAGCAGAGTTGGGGTGGCCCTCCACTTT.

This clonotype was seen ten or more times. The V call is TRBV4-3, the J call TRBJ1-5; D gene unclear. CDR1 LGHNA and CDR2 YSLEER come from the germline V gene. Trimming removed 0 bases at V and 5 bases at J, with 8 bases between. The CDR3 runs to 14 residues. The CDR3 loop reads CASSQDYGDQPQHF. CDR3 coding DNA: TGCGCCAGCAGCCAAGATTACGGGGATCAGCCCCAGCATTTT.

This clonotype was picked up many times. CDR3 in amino acids: CASSYPGQRSYEQYF. In DNA, the CDR3 is TGTGCCAGCAGCTACCCGGGACAGAGATCCTACGAGCAGTACTTC. V usage is TRBV2 and J usage is TRBJ2-7; TRBD1 matches 7 bases. The CDR3 length is 15 residues. V trimming: 6 bases; J trimming: 1 base; junction bases outside the gene matches: 9. Per the germline V gene, CDR1 is SNHLY and CDR2 is FYNNEI.

The V gene is TRBV24-1, the J gene TRBJ2-5; a weak D match, TRBD1 (6 bases). Germline CDR1 reads KGHDR; CDR2 reads SFDVKD. Trimming removed 5 bases from V and 9 bases from J, with 15 bases in between. The CDR3 runs to 13 residues. The CDR3 loop is CATSAQGRQPQYF. The CDR3 DNA sequence: TGTGCCACCAGTGCTCAGGGGAGACAGCCCCAGTACTTC.

About this clonotype: The junction departs from germline at one end; a sequencing error may be responsible. The V gene is TRBV7-9, the J gene TRBJ1-2; D gene unclear. The germline V gene has CDR1 SEHNR and CDR2 FQNEAQ (reference sequence). The CDR3 has 13 amino acids. In nucleotides, the CDR3 is TGCGCCAGCAGCCAAGTCCGGGGAAACGACTACACCTTC. This translates into CASSQVRGNDYTF.